The 24 T cell receptor beta chains in this list originate from one sample, sequenced in a study of blood T cell repertoires in COVID-19 (dated by TCRdb to the early 2020s). Libraries were constructed by the immunoSEQ multiplex PCR assay. As stored in TCRdb, this immuneACCESS dataset retains in-frame rearrangements with V and J assigned. A fraction of the clones does not appear; measured against another copy, unresolved V genes explain less than half of the discrepancy, and the remainder lacks a known reason. In this sample the table shows some 350,000 clones, almost 90% of which occur a single time. About 6.8% of the sample belongs to the ten largest clones. Material: peripheral blood. Receptor source: a man between 18 and 29 years old with active or convalescent COVID-19.

The V and J genes are TRBV11-2 and TRBJ1-5; 7 positions agree with TRBD1. After removal of 4 bases from V and 4 bases from J, the junction contained 7 bases not matched to a gene. Germline values: CDR1 SGHAT, CDR2 FQNNGV. The CDR3 contains 15 residues. The CDR3 coding sequence is TGTGCCAGCAGCTCTAGACAGGGTATTAATCAGCCCCAGCATTTT. Translated, it gives CASSSRQGINQPQHF. Combining the CDR3 with reference TRBV11-2 and TRBJ1-5 gives the whole variable domain EAGVAQSPRYKIIEKRQSVAFWCNPISGHATLYWYQQILGQGPKLLIQFQNNGVVDDSQLPKDRFSAERLKGVDSTLKIQPAKLEDSAVYLCASSSRQGINQPQHFGDGTRLSIL.

J is TRBJ1-4 and V is TRBV2, with D possibly matching TRBD1 (5 bases). Germline lookup yields CDR1 SNHLY and CDR2 FYNNEI. The CDR3 length is 14 residues. V dropped 5 bases and J dropped 7 bases, with 14 bases sitting between them. The CDR3 DNA follows: TGTGCCAGCAGTTGGGTCAGGGAGGTTGAAAAACTGTTTTTT. Translation: CASSWVREVEKLFF. Drawing the rest from reference TRBV2 and TRBJ1-4, the complete variable domain is EPEVTQTPSHQVTQMGQEVILRCVPISNHLYFYWYRQILGQKVEFLVSFYNNEISEKSEIFDDQFSVERPDGSNFTLKIRSTKLEDSAMYFCASSWVREVEKLFFGSGTQLSVL.

The V and J genes are TRBV2 and TRBJ2-7; tentative D call: TRBD1 (6 bases). Deletions cut 0 bases from V and 6 bases from J, with 15 bases between. The CDR3 runs to 15 residues. Looked up from germline, CDR1 is SNHLY and CDR2 is FYNNEI. CDR3 sequence: CASSEAVRGVGEQYF. The CDR3 region has the DNA TGTGCCAGCAGTGAAGCAGTCAGGGGAGTGGGCGAGCAGTACTTC.

The chain is built from TRBV15 and TRBJ2-2; D is ambiguous. The V gene lost 1 base and the J gene lost 7 bases, with 7 bases spanning the gap. This CDR3 region has 13 residues. Germline assignment: CDR1 LNHNV and CDR2 YYDKDF (reference sequence). Here the CDR3 reads CATSRVAYGELFF. The CDR3 nucleotides read TGTGCCACCAGCAGAGTAGCTTACGGGGAGCTGTTTTTT.

This chain connects TRBV9 to TRBJ2-5; 9 bases map to TRBD2. J gave up 3 bases and V 1 base, and 7 bases lay outside the gene matches. This CDR3 spans 16 amino acids. Germline CDR1 SGDLS, CDR2 YYNGEE. CDR3 region: CASSVSGGRAEETQYF. Written as DNA, the CDR3 is TGTGCCAGCAGCGTAAGTGGCGGGAGGGCGGAAGAGACCCAGTACTTC. The full variable domain, its missing parts supplied by reference TRBV9 and TRBJ2-5, is DSGVTQTPKHLITATGQRVTLRCSPRSGDLSVYWYQQSLDQGLQFLIQYYNGEERAKGNILERFSAQQFPDLHSELNLSSLELGDSALYFCASSVSGGRAEETQYFGPGTRLLVL.

CDR3 in amino acids: CASSLVSGRVAEQFF. In DNA, the CDR3 is TGTGCCAGCAGCTTAGTGTCCGGGAGAGTAGCTGAGCAGTTCTTC. The rearrangement joins TRBV7-3 to TRBJ2-1; possible D gene TRBD2, 6 bases. Deletions cut 2 bases from V and 9 bases from J, with 17 bases between. Germline V lookup: CDR1 SGHTA, CDR2 FQGTGA. This CDR3 comprises 15 residues.

The chain couples TRBV12-2 to TRBJ1-1. TRBV12-2 is annotated as a pseudogene. This CDR3 contains 12 residues. The CDR3 loop is CASRPRFNGAFF. As DNA, the CDR3 is TGTGCAAGTCGCCCCCGATTCAACGGAGCTTTCTTT.

The chain employs TRBV27 and TRBJ2-5; TRBD2 might be the D (6 bases). The CDR3 covers 15 residues. V gave up 5 bases and J gave up 5 bases, with 18 bases separating them. Looked up from germline, CDR1 is MNHEY and CDR2 is SMNVEV (reference sequence). This chain's CDR3 is CASSQRLRGEETQYF. The CDR3 nucleotides are TGTGCCAGCAGTCAGCGCTTGCGGGGCGAGGAGACCCAGTACTTC.

The chain has TRBV5-6 and TRBJ1-2, with D hard to call. The germline V gene has CDR1 SGHDT and CDR2 YYEEEE. The V gene lost 0 bases and the J gene lost 8 bases, with 8 bases spanning the gap. This CDR3 comprises 12 residues. The DNA for the CDR3 is TGTGCCAGCAGCTTGGCAGGTAGAGGCTACACCTTC. As protein: CASSLAGRGYTF.

The J gene is TRBJ1-5, the V gene TRBV4-2; D gene ambiguous. Trimming stripped 5 bases from V and 2 bases from J, with 10 bases between. The CDR3 covers 14 residues. CDR1 and CDR2 from the germline V gene are LGHNA and YNFKEQ. CDR3 loop: CASSSGGGNQPQHF. The CDR3 DNA is TGTGCCAGCAGCTCGGGCGGGGGCAATCAGCCCCAGCATTTT.

The CDR3 DNA reads as TGTGCCAGCAGTCCAAAGACAGGCGGGACCCAGTACTTC. Its protein is CASSPKTGGTQYF. This rearrangement joins TRBV6-5 to TRBJ2-5; possibly TRBD1 for D (6 bases). Germline-derived CDR1 and CDR2 are MNHEY and SVGAGI. The CDR3 has 13 residues. The V and J ends lost 5 bases and 7 bases respectively, with 14 bases between them.

V and J are TRBV18 and TRBJ1-5; possibly TRBD1 for D (6 bases). Trimming took 3 bases from V and 4 from J, leaving 7 bases between them. The CDR3 length is 13 residues. The germline gives CDR1 KGHSH, CDR2 LQKENI. Here the CDR3 reads CASSPQGNQPQHF. The CDR3 DNA reads as TGTGCCAGCTCACCGCAGGGGAATCAGCCCCAGCATTTT.

The rearrangement links TRBV28 to TRBJ2-2, with D uncertain. Deletions cut 7 bases from V and 4 bases from J, with 16 bases between. CDR3 length: 15 residues. The germline V gene encodes CDR1 MDHEN and CDR2 SYDVKM. The CDR3: CASTDSWVTTGELFF. CDR3 nucleotide sequence: TGTGCCAGCACCGACTCGTGGGTTACCACCGGGGAGCTGTTTTTT.

The V and J genes are TRBV5-8 and TRBJ2-7, with 7 bases that match TRBD2. The CDR3 spans 11 residues. V lost 3 bases and J lost 12; bases outside the gene matches: 6. From germline, CDR1 is SGHTS and CDR2 YDEGEE. Here the CDR3 reads CASSSGTTTYF. The DNA for the CDR3 is TGTGCCAGCAGCTCCGGGACTACTACGTACTTC.

This clone was seen once. CDR3 loop: CASSLGQPNQPQHF. CDR3 in DNA: TGTGCCAGCAGTTTAGGACAGCCAAATCAGCCCCAGCATTTT. The genes are TRBV6-2 or TRBV6-3 and TRBJ1-5; a possible D gene is TRBD1 (6 bases). Germline V gene sequence: CDR1 MNHEY, CDR2 SVGEGT. The CDR3 consists of 14 residues. The germline V and J ends were trimmed by 4 bases and 4 bases, with 11 bases remaining between them.

The chain employs TRBV7-2 and TRBJ2-3; the match to TRBD2 covers 13 bases. J was trimmed by 1 base and V by 2 bases; bases with no gene match: 0. The CDR3 is made up of 16 amino acids. Germline values: CDR1 SGHTA, CDR2 FQGNSA. CDR3 nucleotide sequence: TGTGCCAGCAGCTTAACTAGCGGGAGGGGCACAGATACGCAGTATTTT. Encoded protein: CASSLTSGRGTDTQYF.

The chain has TRBV7-9 and TRBJ2-3; 11 positions match TRBD2. Trimming removed 4 bases from V and 5 bases from J; junction bases left unmatched: 8. The CDR3 is made up of 16 amino acids. Germline CDR1 and CDR2: SEHNR and FQNEAQ (reference sequence). The CDR3 spells CASSSFSGGDQDTQYF. CDR3 sequence (DNA): TGTGCCAGCAGCTCCTTTAGCGGGGGGGATCAAGATACGCAGTATTTT.

The chain recombines TRBV2 with TRBJ1-5, with 7 bases aligning to TRBD1. This CDR3 spans 15 amino acids. Germline CDR1 and CDR2: SNHLY and FYNNEI. The V gene end was trimmed by 8 bases and the J gene end by 0 bases; junction bases not matched to a gene: 7. CDR3 nucleotides: TGTGCCAGCGCCGGGACAGCGTTTAGCAATCAGCCCCAGCATTTT. Translated: CASAGTAFSNQPQHF.

The J gene is TRBJ2-3, the V gene TRBV9; 10 bases fit TRBD2. This CDR3 comprises 17 residues. Germline lookup yields CDR1 SGDLS and CDR2 YYNGEE. Unmatched junction bases numbered 4, after V lost 0 bases and J lost 0 bases. The CDR3 sequence is CASSVGFSGRSTDTQYF. CDR3 nucleotides: TGTGCCAGCAGCGTAGGGTTTAGCGGGAGGAGCACAGATACGCAGTATTTT.

This chain links TRBV4-2 with TRBJ2-1; 8 bases map to TRBD1. V was pared by 4 bases and J by 3 bases, with 5 bases of the junction left unmatched. This CDR3 has 15 residues. Germline V gene data show CDR1 as LGHNA and CDR2 as YNFKEQ. CDR3 bases: TGTGCCAGCAGCCCGAGACAGGGGAACTACAATGAGCAGTTCTTC. Protein product: CASSPRQGNYNEQFF.

This chain connects TRBV5-1 to TRBJ2-1, with 7 bases lining up with TRBD1. J gave up 4 bases and V 2 bases, and 9 bases lay outside the gene matches. CDR1 and CDR2 from the germline V gene are SGHRS and YFSETQ. The length of the CDR3 is 16 residues. CDR3 sequence: CASSFKGTDFYNEQFF. The CDR3 DNA sequence: TGCGCCAGCAGCTTTAAGGGGACAGATTTTTACAATGAGCAGTTCTTC.

The chain combines TRBV10-2 with TRBJ2-7, with 7 nucleotides matching TRBD1. CDR1 WSHSY and CDR2 SAAADI come from the germline V gene. Trimming at V came to 6 bases and at J to 3 bases, leaving 5 bases not matched to a gene. The CDR3 contains 13 residues. CDR3: CASRGTDSYEQYF. In DNA form, the CDR3 reads TGCGCCAGCAGAGGGACAGACAGCTACGAGCAGTACTTC.

The chain has TRBV29-1 and TRBJ2-5; TRBD1 is a possible D gene (6 bases). Between the trimmed V and J ends, which lost 1 base and 5 bases, there was a span of 20 bases. The CDR3 is 16 residues long. Germline CDR1 and CDR2: SQVTM and ANQGSEA. In DNA, the CDR3 is TGCAGCGTTGAAGGGGGAGACAGGAAATTTGTTGAGACCCAGTACTTC. Its protein is CSVEGGDRKFVETQYF.

The chain recombines TRBV19 with TRBJ2-3; 10 bases are shared with TRBD1. V gave up 4 bases and J gave up 13 bases; unmatched junction bases: 20. The CDR3 is 17 amino acids. Per the germline V gene, CDR1 is LNHDA and CDR2 is SQIVND (reference sequence). In DNA form, the CDR3 reads TGTGCCAGTAGTAGGGGACAGGGGAATTCCCTACAGGCTATGGAGTATTTT. It encodes CASSRGQGNSLQAMEYF.